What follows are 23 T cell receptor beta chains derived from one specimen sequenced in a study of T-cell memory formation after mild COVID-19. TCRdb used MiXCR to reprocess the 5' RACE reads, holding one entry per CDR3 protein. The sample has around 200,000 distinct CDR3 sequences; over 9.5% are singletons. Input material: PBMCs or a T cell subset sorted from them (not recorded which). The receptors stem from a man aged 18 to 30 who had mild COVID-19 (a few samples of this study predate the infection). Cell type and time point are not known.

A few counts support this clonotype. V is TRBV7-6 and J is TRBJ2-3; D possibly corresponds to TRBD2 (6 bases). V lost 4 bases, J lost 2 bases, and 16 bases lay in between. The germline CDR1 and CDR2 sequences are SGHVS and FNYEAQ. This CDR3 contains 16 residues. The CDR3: CASSSLGGWDTDTQYF. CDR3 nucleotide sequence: TGTGCCAGCAGCTCACTGGGGGGATGGGACACAGATACGCAGTATTTT.

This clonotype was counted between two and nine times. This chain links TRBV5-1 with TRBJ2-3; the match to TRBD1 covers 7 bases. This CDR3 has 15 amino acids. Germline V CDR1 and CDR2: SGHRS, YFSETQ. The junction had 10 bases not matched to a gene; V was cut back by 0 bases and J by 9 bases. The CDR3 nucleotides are TGCGCCAGCAGCTTGGGGGACAGCATCCAAAGGACGCAGTATTTT. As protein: CASSLGDSIQRTQYF.

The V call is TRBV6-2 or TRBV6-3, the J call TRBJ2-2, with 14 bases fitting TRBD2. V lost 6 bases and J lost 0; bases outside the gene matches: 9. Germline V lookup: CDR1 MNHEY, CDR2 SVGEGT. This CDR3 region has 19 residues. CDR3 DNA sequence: TGTGCCAGCAGCCTTTCCGGGACTAGCGGGGGAGCGAACACCGGGGAGCTGTTTTTT. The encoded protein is CASSLSGTSGGANTGELFF.

This chain's CDR3 is CASSLGSSVAPDTQYF. Here the CDR3 DNA reads TGCGCCAGCAGCTTGGGATCTAGCGTCGCCCCAGATACGCAGTATTTT. J is TRBJ2-3 and V is TRBV5-1; possible D gene TRBD2, 6 bases. This CDR3 is built from 16 residues. Germline V lookup: CDR1 SGHRS, CDR2 YFSETQ. V was trimmed by 0 bases and J by 4 bases, leaving 15 bases between them.

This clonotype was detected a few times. The CDR3 nucleotides are TGTGCCAGCAGTGCCCGGGGAAGCTCTGGGGCCAACGTCCTGACTTTC. Residues: CASSARGSSGANVLTF. The genes are TRBV7-9 and TRBJ2-6; weak D call: TRBD2 (5 bases). Trimming removed 6 bases from V and 0 bases from J, with 12 bases in between. From germline, CDR1 is SEHNR and CDR2 FQNEAQ (reference sequence). This CDR3 is 16 amino acids long.

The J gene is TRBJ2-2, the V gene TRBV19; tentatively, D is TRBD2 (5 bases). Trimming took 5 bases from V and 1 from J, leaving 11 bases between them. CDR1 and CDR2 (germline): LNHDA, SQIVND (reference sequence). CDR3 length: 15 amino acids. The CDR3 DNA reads TGTGCCAGTAGTGCCGCGGGCCGGAACACCGGGGAGCTGTTTTTT. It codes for CASSAAGRNTGELFF.

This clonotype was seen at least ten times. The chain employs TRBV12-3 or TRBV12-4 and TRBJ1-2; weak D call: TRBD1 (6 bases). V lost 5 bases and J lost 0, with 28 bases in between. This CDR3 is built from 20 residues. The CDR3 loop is CASSDWGRGLLLKANYGYTF. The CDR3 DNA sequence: TGTGCCAGCAGTGACTGGGGGCGCGGGCTCCTTCTAAAAGCTAACTATGGCTACACCTTC.

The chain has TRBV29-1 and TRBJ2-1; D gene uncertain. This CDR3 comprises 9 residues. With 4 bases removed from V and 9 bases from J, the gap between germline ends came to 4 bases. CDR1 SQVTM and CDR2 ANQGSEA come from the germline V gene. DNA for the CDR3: TGCAGCGTTGCCGTTGAGCAGTTCTTC. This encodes CSVAVEQFF.

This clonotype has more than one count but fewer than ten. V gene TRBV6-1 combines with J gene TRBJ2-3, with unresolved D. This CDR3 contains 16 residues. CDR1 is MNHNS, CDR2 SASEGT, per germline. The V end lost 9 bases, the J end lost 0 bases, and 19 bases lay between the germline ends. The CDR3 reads CASGYGVGFSTDTQYF. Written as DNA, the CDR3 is TGTGCCAGTGGTTATGGTGTGGGGTTTAGCACAGATACGCAGTATTTT.

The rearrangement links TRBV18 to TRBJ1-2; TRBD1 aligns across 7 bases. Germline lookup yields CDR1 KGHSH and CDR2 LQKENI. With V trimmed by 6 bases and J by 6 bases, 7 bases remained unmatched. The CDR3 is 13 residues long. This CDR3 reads CASSQTGTDGYTF. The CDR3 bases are TGTGCCAGCTCCCAGACAGGGACGGATGGCTACACCTTC. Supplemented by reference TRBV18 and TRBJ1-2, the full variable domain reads NAGVMQNPRHLVRRRGQEARLRCSPMKGHSHVYWYRQLPEEGLKFMVYLQKENIIDESGMPKERFSAEFPKEGPSILRIQQVVRGDSAAYFCASSQTGTDGYTFGSGTRLTVV.

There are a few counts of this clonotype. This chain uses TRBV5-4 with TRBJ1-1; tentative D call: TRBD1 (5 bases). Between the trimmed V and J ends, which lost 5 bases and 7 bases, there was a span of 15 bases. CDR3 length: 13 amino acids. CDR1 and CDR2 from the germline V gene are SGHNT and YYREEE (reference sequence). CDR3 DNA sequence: TGTGCCAGCAGTTATTCCCGGGACGGTGAAGCTTTCTTT. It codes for CASSYSRDGEAFF.

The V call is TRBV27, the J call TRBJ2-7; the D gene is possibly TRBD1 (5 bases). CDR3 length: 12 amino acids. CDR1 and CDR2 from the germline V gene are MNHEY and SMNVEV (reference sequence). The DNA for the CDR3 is TGTGGGGCAGGGCCTTCCTCCTACGAGCAGTACGTC. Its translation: CGAGPSSYEQYV.

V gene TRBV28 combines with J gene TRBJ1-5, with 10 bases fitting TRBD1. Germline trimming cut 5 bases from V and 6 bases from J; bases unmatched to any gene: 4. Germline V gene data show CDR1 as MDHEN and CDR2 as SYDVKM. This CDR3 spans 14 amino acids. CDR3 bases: TGTGCCAGCAGTATGACAGGGGGCCGTCAGCCCCAGCATTTT. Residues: CASSMTGGRQPQHF. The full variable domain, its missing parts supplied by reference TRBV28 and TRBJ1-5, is DVKVTQSSRYLVKRTGEKVFLECVQDMDHENMFWYRQDPGLGLRLIYFSYDVKMKEKGDIPEGYSVSREKKERFSLILESASTNQTSMYLCASSMTGGRQPQHFGDGTRLSIL.

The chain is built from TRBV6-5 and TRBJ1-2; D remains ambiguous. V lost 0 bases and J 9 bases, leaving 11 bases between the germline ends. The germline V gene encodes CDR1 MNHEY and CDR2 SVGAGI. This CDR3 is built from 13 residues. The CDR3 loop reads CASSYSTRQSYTF. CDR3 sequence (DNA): TGTGCCAGCAGTTACTCCACAAGGCAGAGCTACACCTTC.

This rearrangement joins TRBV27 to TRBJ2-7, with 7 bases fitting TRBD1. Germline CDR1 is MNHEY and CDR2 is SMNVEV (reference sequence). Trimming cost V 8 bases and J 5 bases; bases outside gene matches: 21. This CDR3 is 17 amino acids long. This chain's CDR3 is CASSPWAENRGPHEQYV. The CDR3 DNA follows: TGTGCCAGCTCCCCTTGGGCAGAAAATAGGGGGCCCCACGAGCAGTACGTC.

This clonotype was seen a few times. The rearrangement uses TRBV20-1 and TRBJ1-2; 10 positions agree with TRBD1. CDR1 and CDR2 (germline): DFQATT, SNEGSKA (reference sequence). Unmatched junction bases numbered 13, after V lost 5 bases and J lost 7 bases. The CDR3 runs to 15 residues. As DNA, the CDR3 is TGCAGTGCTGGGACCGGGACAGGGGATTTGGGTGGCTACACCTTC. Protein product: CSAGTGTGDLGGYTF.

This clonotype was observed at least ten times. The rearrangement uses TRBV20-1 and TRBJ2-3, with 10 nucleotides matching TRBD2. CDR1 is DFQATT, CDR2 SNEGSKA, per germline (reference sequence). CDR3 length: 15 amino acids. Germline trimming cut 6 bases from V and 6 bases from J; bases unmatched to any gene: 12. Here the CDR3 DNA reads TGCAGTGCCGAGAGGCGTCTAGCGGGGGAGGATACGCAGTATTTT. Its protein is CSAERRLAGEDTQYF.

In nucleotides, the CDR3 is TGTGCCAGCAGTTTTGGCGGGGATCTAGATACGCAGTATTTT. It encodes CASSFGGDLDTQYF. The chain links TRBV28 to TRBJ2-3; maybe TRBD2 (6 bases). Deletions cut 3 bases from V and 5 bases from J, with 12 bases between. CDR1 MDHEN and CDR2 SYDVKM come from the germline V gene. The CDR3 loop spans 14 amino acids.

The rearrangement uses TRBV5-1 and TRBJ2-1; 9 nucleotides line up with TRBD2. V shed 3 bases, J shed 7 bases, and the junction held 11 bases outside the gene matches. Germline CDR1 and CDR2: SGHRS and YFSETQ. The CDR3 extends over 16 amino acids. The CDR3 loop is CASSYQGGGAGNEQFF. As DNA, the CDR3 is TGCGCCAGCAGCTACCAAGGCGGGGGGGCCGGAAATGAGCAGTTCTTC.

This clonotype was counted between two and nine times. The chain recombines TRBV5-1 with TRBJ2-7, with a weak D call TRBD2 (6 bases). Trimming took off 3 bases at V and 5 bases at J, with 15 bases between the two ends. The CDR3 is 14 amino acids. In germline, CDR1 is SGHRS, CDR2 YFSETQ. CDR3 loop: CASSWGDWRDEQYV. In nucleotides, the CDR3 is TGCGCCAGCAGCTGGGGGGACTGGAGGGACGAGCAGTACGTC.

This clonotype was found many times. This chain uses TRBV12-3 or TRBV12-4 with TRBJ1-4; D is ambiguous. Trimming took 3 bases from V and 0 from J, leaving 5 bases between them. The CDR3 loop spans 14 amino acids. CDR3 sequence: CASSFGATNEKLFF. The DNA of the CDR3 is TGTGCCAGCAGTTTTGGTGCAACTAATGAAAAACTGTTTTTT.

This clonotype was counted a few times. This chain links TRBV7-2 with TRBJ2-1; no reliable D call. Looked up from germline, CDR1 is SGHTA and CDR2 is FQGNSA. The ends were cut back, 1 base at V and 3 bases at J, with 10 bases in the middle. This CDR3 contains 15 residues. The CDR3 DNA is TGTGCCAGCAGCTTAGAGTTTAGCAGCTACAATGAGCAGTTCTTC. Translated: CASSLEFSSYNEQFF.

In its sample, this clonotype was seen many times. CDR3 sequence: CSANPGGPVDEQFF. The CDR3 region has the DNA TGCAGTGCTAATCCGGGGGGGCCGGTCGATGAGCAGTTCTTC. J is TRBJ2-1 and V is TRBV20-1; 8 nucleotides match TRBD2. This CDR3 is 14 amino acids long. V trimming: 4 bases; J trimming: 8 bases; junction bases outside the gene matches: 10. The germline CDR1 and CDR2 sequences are DFQATT and SNEGSKA (reference sequence).